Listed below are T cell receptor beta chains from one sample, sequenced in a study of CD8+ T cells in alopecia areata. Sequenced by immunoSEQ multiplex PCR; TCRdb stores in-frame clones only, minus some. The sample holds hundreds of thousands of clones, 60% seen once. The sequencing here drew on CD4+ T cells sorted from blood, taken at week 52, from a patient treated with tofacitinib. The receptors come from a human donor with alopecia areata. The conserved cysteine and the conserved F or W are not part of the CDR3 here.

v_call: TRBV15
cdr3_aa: ATSKIFTDTQY

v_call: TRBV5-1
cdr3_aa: ASSLQGTQGAF

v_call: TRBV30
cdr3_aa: AWARGRDQPQH

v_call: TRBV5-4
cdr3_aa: ASSLDPGGYGYT

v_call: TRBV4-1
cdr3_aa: ASSQDSEQF

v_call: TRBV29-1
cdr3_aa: SVQLDRGGVGELF

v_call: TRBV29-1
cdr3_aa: SVERAGGTDTQY

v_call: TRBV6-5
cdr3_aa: ASSPSPTRYETQY

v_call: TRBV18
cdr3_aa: ASSPLGADTQY

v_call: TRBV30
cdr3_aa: AWSVVSTRGEQY

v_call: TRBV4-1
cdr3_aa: ASSQPLRTEAF

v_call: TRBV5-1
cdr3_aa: ASSLEGPGELF

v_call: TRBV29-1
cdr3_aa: SVEQGHGYT

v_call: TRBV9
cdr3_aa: ASSVRQGGTGELF

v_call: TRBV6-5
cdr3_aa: ASREPGTGVGGYT

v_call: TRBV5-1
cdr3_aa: ASSKGRLNSPLH

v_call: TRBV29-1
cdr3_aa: SVAGGPNTGELF

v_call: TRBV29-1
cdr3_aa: SVEKSGGLDNEQF